The clone carrying this T cell receptor beta chain turned up a few times. The data belong to a study of T-cell memory formation after mild COVID-19. CDR3 length equals 16 residues. Trimming cost V 1 base and J 0 bases, with 11 bases left between them. From the 5' RACE reads, TCRdb called clonotypes with MiXCR, one entry per CDR3 protein. The data show about 340,000 distinct CDR3 sequences, less than 20% seen once. This TCR came from a man between 18 and 29 years old who had mild COVID-19 (a few samples of this study predate the infection). Cell type and time point are not known. What was sequenced was PBMCs or a T cell subset sorted from them (not recorded which). The chain is built from TRBV12-3 or TRBV12-4 and TRBJ2-3; D gene ambiguous. DNA for the CDR3: TGTGCCAGCAGTTTAGTCCTGGGCGGTAGCACAGATACGCAGTATTTT. Amino acid sequence: CASSLVLGGSTDTQYF.